Below, 5 T cell receptor beta chains from the same sample are listed, as sequenced in a study of blood T cell repertoires in COVID-19. Generated by immunoSEQ multiplex PCR, the TCRdb table keeps only in-frame clones and is missing some. This table holds tens of thousands of clones, around 90% found once. The sample was peripheral blood. The receptors here all came from a man over 45 with acute or convalescent COVID-19.

The rearrangement joins TRBV7-8 to TRBJ1-5; tentative D call: TRBD1 (6 bases). Germline CDR1 reads SGHVS; CDR2 reads FQNEAQ. The CDR3 totals 15 residues. Deletions cut 4 bases from V and 4 bases from J, with 14 bases between. In nucleotides, the CDR3 is TGTGCCAGCAGCTCAACCGGGACACTAAATCAGCCCCAGCATTTT. This encodes CASSSTGTLNQPQHF.

The rearrangement joins TRBV6-1 to TRBJ2-2; 8 positions match TRBD2. V was clipped by 3 bases and J by 4 bases; unmatched bases: 10. This CDR3 is 17 amino acids long. Germline V gives CDR1 MNHNS, CDR2 SASEGT. In DNA form, the CDR3 reads TGTGCCAGCAGTGACCCTCTTAGCGGGATGGGCACCGGGGAGCTGTTTTTT. Translated: CASSDPLSGMGTGELFF.

This sequence joins TRBV4-1 and TRBJ2-5; D is uncertain. There are 17 residues in the CDR3. Germline CDR1 MGHRA, CDR2 YSYEKL. The V end lost 0 bases, the J end lost 2 bases, and 16 bases lay between the germline ends. CDR3 sequence reads: CASSQEPPKRAQETQYF. The CDR3 nucleotides are TGCGCCAGCAGCCAAGAACCACCGAAACGAGCGCAAGAGACCCAGTACTTC.

The gene calls are TRBV19 and TRBJ1-2, with a possible D match to TRBD1 (5 bases). Looked up from germline, CDR1 is LNHDA and CDR2 is SQIVND (reference sequence). The length of the CDR3 is 13 residues. Trimming left V 3 bases short and J 7 bases short, with 12 bases between. DNA of the CDR3: TGTGCCAGTAGTATTCAGGGTCCTGGTGGCTACACCTTC. It translates to CASSIQGPGGYTF.

The chain joins TRBV30 to TRBJ1-1; a possible D gene is TRBD1 (5 bases). The germline V gene encodes CDR1 GTSNPN and CDR2 SVGIG (reference sequence). V lost 0 bases and J 3 bases, leaving 8 bases between the germline ends. The CDR3 runs to 13 residues. CDR3 region: CAWSVIGDTEAFF. The CDR3 coding sequence is TGTGCCTGGAGTGTTATAGGGGACACTGAAGCTTTCTTT. Full variable domain (outside the CDR3, taken from reference TRBV30 and TRBJ1-1): SQTIHQWPATLVQPVGSPLSLECTVEGTSNPNLYWYRQAAGRGLQLLFYSVGIGQISSEVPQNLSASRPQDRQFILSSKKLLLSDSGFYLCAWSVIGDTEAFFGQGTRLTVV.